The 2 T cell receptor beta chains listed next were all sequenced from one sample in a study of T cells in women clearing cervical HPV infection. Some clones are missing from TCRdb's copy, which holds only in-frame ones; the method was immunoSEQ multiplex PCR. The table lists 20,000 to 25,000 clones. Input material: blood buffy coat. The receptors originated from a woman between 18 and 69 years old with a cervical HPV16 infection that either progressed to CIN3+ or cleared (not recorded which).

A word on this clone: The read stops 3 residues short of the end of the CDR3; the missing end is completed from the germline J gene. The chain links TRBV20-1 to TRBJ2-7; D perhaps matches TRBD1 (5 bases). The CDR3 is made up of 13 amino acids. V dropped 5 bases and J dropped 1 base, with 12 bases sitting between them. CDR1 and CDR2 (germline): DFQATT, SNEGSKA (reference sequence). The sequenced CDR3 bases are TGCAGTGCTTTAGGACACCTATCCTACGAG. Amino acids: CSALGHLSYE. The entire CDR3 protein is CSALGHLSYEQYF.

CDR3 loop: CASSVRGRGLDGYTF. The CDR3 bases that were read are TGTGCCAGCAGTGTAAGGGGCAGGGGGTTGGATGGC. The chain employs TRBV6-1 and TRBJ1-2; TRBD1 matches 7 bases. Read sequence stops 3 residues before the CDR3 end, and the germline J gene provides the missing end. This CDR3 is 15 amino acids long. CDR1 is MNHNS and CDR2 is SASEGT in the germline V gene. V was clipped by 4 bases and J by 6 bases; unmatched bases: 11.